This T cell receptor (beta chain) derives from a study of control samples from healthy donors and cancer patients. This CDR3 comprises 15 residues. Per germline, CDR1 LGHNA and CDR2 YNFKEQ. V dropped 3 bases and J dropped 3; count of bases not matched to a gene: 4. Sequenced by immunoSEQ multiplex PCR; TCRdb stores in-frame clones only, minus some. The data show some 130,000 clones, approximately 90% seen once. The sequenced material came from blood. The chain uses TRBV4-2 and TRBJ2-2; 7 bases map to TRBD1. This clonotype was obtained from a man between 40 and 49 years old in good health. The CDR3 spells CASSQTTGDTGELFF. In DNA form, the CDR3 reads TGTGCCAGCAGCCAGACCACAGGGGACACCGGGGAGCTGTTTTTT.